This note documents a single TCR beta chain sequence. Participant-given clinical history determined each cohort assignment. Before they entered the study, exposed participants had met a COVID-19 case within 2 weeks. The sample comes from a study of blood T cell repertoires in COVID-19. V lost 7 bases to trimming and J lost 5 bases; unmatched junction nucleotides: 13. Germline CDR1 is MNHEY and CDR2 is SVGAGI. This CDR3 spans 15 amino acids. Original processing notes: Reference gene primer amplification in the assay estimated nucleated cell counts. Profiling relied on immunoSEQ multiplex PCR, and the TCRdb table lists in-frame clones only, not all of them. That table is the source of V, J and clone size, and D and trimming were worked out from the DNA. The sample holds roughly 250,000 clones; approximately 83% are singletons and the top ten take around 3.3%.

The sequence came from a woman aged 40 to 50 who had been exposed to COVID-19. The specimen sequenced was PBMCs or T cells enriched from blood (not recorded which). The genes are TRBV6-5 and TRBJ2-5; 7 positions agree with TRBD1. CDR3 coding DNA: TGTGCCAGCACTGGGACAGAAACAAACGGGGAGACCCAGTACTTC. Protein product: CASTGTETNGETQYF.